The T cell receptor beta chain described here comes from a study of T-cell memory formation after mild COVID-19. Whole-study findings and limits: Day 15 to 85 contracting clones showed balanced CD4/CD8; day 15 to 37 expanders favored CD4+. Pre-infection memory already had some responding clones, implying cross-reactive memory joined.

Researchers used 5'RACE with constant-segment primers to make TCR alpha and TCR beta cDNA libraries that carry sample barcodes and UMIs. MiXCR, applied by TCRdb to the 5' RACE reads, yields one record per CDR3 protein. The sample lists fewer than 250,000 distinct CDR3 sequences, approximately 10% seen once, with just over 3% in the top ten. This CDR3 contains 15 residues. J was trimmed by 1 base and V by 5 bases; bases with no gene match: 4. A remark on this clonotype: Its specificity is unknown.

The chain couples TRBV12-3 or TRBV12-4 to TRBJ1-1; 10 bases map to TRBD1. The sequencing input was PBMCs or a T cell subset sorted from them (not recorded which). This sequence was found in a man younger than 30 who had mild COVID-19 (a few samples of this study predate the infection). Cell type and time point are not known. This CDR3 reads CASSVGQGRNTEAFF. The CDR3 coding sequence is TGTGCCAGCAGTGTGGGACAGGGGAGGAACACTGAAGCTTTCTTT.